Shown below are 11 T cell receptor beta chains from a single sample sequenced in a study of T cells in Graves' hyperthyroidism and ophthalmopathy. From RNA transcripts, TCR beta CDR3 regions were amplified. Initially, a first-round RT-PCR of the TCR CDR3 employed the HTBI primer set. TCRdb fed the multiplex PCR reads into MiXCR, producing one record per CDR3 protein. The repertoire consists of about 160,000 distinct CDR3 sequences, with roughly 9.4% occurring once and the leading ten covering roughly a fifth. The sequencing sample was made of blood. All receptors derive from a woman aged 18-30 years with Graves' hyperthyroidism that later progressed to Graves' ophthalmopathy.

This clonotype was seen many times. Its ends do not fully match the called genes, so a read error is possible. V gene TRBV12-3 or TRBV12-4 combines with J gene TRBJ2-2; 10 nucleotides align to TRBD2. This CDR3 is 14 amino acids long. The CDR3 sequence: CASSIAGGTGELFF. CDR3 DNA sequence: TGTGCCAGCAGTATAGCGGGGGGCACCGGGGAGCTGTTTTTT.

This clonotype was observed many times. CDR3 coding DNA: TGCGCCAGCAGCCAGTACGGGCTGCGCGGCACTGAAGCTTTCTTT. This translates into CASSQYGLRGTEAFF. This chain links TRBV4-1 with TRBJ1-1; D remains ambiguous. The CDR3 runs to 15 residues. The germline V and J ends were trimmed by 3 bases and 4 bases, with 15 bases remaining between them. Germline values: CDR1 MGHRA, CDR2 YSYEKL.

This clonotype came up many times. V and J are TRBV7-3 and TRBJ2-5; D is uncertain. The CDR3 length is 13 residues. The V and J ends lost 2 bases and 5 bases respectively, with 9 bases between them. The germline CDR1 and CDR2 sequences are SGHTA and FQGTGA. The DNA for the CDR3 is TGTGCCAGCAGCTTAGTCTTTGGGGAGACCCAGTACTTC. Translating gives CASSLVFGETQYF.

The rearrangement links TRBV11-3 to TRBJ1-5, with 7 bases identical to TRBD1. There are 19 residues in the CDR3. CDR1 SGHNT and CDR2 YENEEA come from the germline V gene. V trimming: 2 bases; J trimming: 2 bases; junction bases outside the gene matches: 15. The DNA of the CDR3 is TGTGCCAGCAGCTTAAAGGGTACAGGGGACGATATTTGCAATCAGCCCCAGCATTTT. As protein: CASSLKGTGDDICNQPQHF. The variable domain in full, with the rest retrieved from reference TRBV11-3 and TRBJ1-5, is EAGVVQSPRYKIIEKKQPVAFWCNPISGHNTLYWYLQNLGQGPELLIRYENEEAVDDSQLPKDRFSAERLKGVDSTLKIQPAELGDSAVYLCASSLKGTGDDICNQPQHFGDGTRLSIL.

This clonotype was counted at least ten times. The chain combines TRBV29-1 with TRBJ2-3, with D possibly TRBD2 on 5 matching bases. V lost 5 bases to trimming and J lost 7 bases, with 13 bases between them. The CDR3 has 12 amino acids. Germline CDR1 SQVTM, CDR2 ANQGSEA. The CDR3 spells CSVRAEAYTQYF. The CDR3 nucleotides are TGCAGCGTTCGAGCGGAGGCCTATACGCAGTATTTT.

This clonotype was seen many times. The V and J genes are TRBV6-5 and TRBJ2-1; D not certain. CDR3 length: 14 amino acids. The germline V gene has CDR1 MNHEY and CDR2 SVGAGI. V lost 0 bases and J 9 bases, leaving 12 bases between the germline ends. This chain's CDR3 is CASSYSRWNVEQFF. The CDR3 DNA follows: TGTGCCAGCAGTTACTCGAGGTGGAACGTTGAGCAGTTCTTC.

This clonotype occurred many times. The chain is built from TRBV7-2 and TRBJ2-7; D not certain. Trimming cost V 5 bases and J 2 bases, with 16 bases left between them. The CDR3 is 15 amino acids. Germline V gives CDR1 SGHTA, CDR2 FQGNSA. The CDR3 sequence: CASSRVDGPAYEQYF. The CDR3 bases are TGTGCCAGCAGCAGGGTGGACGGGCCTGCCTACGAGCAGTACTTC.

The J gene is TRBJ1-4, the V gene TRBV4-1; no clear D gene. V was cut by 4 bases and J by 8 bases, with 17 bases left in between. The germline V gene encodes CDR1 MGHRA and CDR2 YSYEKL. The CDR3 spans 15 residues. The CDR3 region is CASSPHPGKEEKLFF. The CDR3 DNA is TGCGCCAGCAGCCCTCACCCCGGGAAGGAGGAAAAACTGTTTTTT.

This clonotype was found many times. The CDR3 region has the DNA TGTGCCAGCAGCATCGACAGGGGAAACACCATATATTTT. As protein: CASSIDRGNTIYF. The gene calls are TRBV7-9 and TRBJ1-3, with a possible D match to TRBD1 (6 bases). V lost 5 bases and J 4 bases, leaving 9 bases between the germline ends. Per the germline V gene, CDR1 is SEHNR and CDR2 is FQNEAQ (reference sequence). CDR3 length: 13 amino acids.

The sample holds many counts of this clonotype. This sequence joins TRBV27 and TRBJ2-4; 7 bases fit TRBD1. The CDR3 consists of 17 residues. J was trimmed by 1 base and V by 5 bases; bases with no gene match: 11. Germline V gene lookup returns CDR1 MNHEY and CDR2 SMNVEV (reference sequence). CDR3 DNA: TGTGCCAGCAGTCCTACGACAGGGTCTAGGGCCAAAAACATTCAGTACTTC. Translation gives CASSPTTGSRAKNIQYF.

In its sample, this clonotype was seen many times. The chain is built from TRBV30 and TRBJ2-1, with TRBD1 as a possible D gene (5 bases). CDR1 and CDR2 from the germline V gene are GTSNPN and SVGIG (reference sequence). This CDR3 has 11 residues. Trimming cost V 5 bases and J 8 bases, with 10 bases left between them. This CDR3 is CAWGRAHEQFF. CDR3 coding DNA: TGTGCCTGGGGCAGGGCCCATGAGCAGTTCTTC.